This entry features one T cell receptor (beta chain) sequence. Its specific antigen is unknown. A much larger clone lies one base from this, so it may be a read error. This sample is part of a study of T cell repertoires in cytomegalovirus infection (dated by TCRdb to between 2019 and 2020). Broadly, across the study: The peptide stimulations were aimed at well-studied HLA-B-restricted epitopes as well as recently identified HLA-C-restricted CMV epitopes, whose presentation resists viral immunomodulation. Because public TCR beta signatures pointed to carriage of CMV infection together with the matching HLA type, the HLA type of each donor mattered for the analysis.

Sequencing instrument: Illumina HiSeq 1500. TCRdb cleaned the public reads at Q25 with fastp, built clones with MiXCR and kept in-frame beta chains. Records with the same CDR3 protein are collapsed into one entry carrying the most frequent genes and DNA. The sample includes 230,000 or so distinct CDR3 sequences, with roughly 34% observed a single time. Over 45% of the sample goes to the ten largest clones. Including the terminal cysteine and phenylalanine, the CDR3 comprises 16 residues. The kept DNA is CDR3 alone, 48 bases in frame from the first base. Here V drops 3 bases and J drops 2 bases, and the junction holds 6 bases not matched to any gene. CDR1 and CDR2 are read off the germline V gene as SGHTA and FQGNSA. Per the publication, the treatment or condition label means: in vitro stimulation with specific CMV peptide epitopes to enrich CMV-specific T cells. Results the study describes overall, beyond this receptor: Carriers of CMV infection plus the relevant HLA type were discriminated by the cumulative frequency of public TCR beta family members in the study cohort and in an independent roughly 350-donor cohort. The ex vivo response was dominated by HLA-C-restricted CMV-specific TCR beta clonotypes, which also provided the single most frequent clonotype in two of eight donors.

The origin of this receptor is a human donor in good health (CMV status not recorded). Some clones in this sample may be carry-over from other donors' samples. The material sequenced was CD8+ T cells from cultured PBMCs, taken from culture after CMV antigen stimulation. The rearranged chain carries TRBV7-2 and TRBJ2-5, and 10 junction bases match TRBD2. The nucleotides read TGTGCCAGCAGCTTGGCACTAGCGGGGTTACAAGAGACCCAGTACTTC. This yields the protein CASSLALAGLQETQYF.